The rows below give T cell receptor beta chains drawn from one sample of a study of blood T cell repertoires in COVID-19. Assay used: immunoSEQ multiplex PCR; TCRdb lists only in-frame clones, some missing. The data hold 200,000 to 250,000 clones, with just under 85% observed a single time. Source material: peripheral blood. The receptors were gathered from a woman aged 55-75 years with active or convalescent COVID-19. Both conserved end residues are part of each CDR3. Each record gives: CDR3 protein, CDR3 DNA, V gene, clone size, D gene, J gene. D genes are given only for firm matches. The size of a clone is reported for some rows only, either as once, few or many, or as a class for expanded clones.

CDR3aa: CASSPGLAGVTYEQYF
CDR3nt: TGTGCCAGCAGCCCGGGACTAGCGGGAGTTACCTACGAGCAGTACTTC
v_gene: TRBV9
abundance: .
d_gene: TRBD2
j_gene: TRBJ2-7

CDR3aa: CASSLTGGLPNQPQHF
CDR3nt: TGCGCCAGCAGCTTGACAGGGGGACTCCCTAATCAGCCCCAGCATTTT
v_gene: TRBV5-1
abundance: .
d_gene: TRBD1
j_gene: TRBJ1-5

CDR3aa: CATSRGTPNTGELFF
CDR3nt: TGTGCCACCAGCAGAGGGACTCCGAACACCGGGGAGCTGTTTTTT
v_gene: TRBV15
abundance: .
d_gene: .
j_gene: TRBJ2-2

CDR3aa: CASKTGQGDHEQYF
CDR3nt: TGTGCCAGCAAAACCGGACAGGGGGATCACGAGCAGTACTTC
v_gene: TRBV6-5
abundance: .
d_gene: TRBD1
j_gene: TRBJ2-7

CDR3aa: CASSKPELAGGPDTQYF
CDR3nt: TGTGCCAGCAGCAAGCCCGAACTAGCGGGAGGACCAGATACGCAGTATTTT
v_gene: TRBV21-1
abundance: .
d_gene: .
j_gene: TRBJ2-3

CDR3aa: CASTGETQYF
CDR3nt: TGTGCCAGCACAGGGGAAACCCAGTACTTC
v_gene: TRBV6-5
abundance: .
d_gene: .
j_gene: TRBJ2-5

CDR3aa: CASSFNGLAGETQYF
CDR3nt: TGTGCCAGCAGCTTCAACGGACTAGCGGGAGAGACCCAGTACTTC
v_gene: TRBV7-3
abundance: once
d_gene: TRBD2
j_gene: TRBJ2-5

CDR3aa: CASSRHSGRADNEQFF
CDR3nt: TGTGCCAGCAGTCGTCATAGCGGGAGGGCCGACAATGAGCAGTTCTTC
v_gene: TRBV27
abundance: few
d_gene: TRBD2
j_gene: TRBJ2-1

CDR3aa: CASSPAGGPYNEQFF
CDR3nt: TGTGCCAGCAGCCCAGCGGGAGGCCCGTACAATGAGCAGTTCTTC
v_gene: TRBV7-2
abundance: .
d_gene: TRBD2
j_gene: TRBJ2-1

CDR3aa: CSVAAGGYEQYF
CDR3nt: TGCAGCGTTGCGGCGGGAGGGTACGAGCAGTACTTC
v_gene: TRBV29-1
abundance: once
d_gene: TRBD2
j_gene: TRBJ2-7

CDR3aa: CASSRGTSGYNEQFF
CDR3nt: TGTGCCAGCAGCCGGGGGACTAGCGGATACAATGAGCAGTTCTTC
v_gene: TRBV7-9
abundance: .
d_gene: TRBD2
j_gene: TRBJ2-1

CDR3aa: CASLAGQGTGANVLTF
CDR3nt: TGTGCCAGCCTTGCGGGACAGGGAACTGGGGCCAACGTCCTGACTTTC
v_gene: TRBV28
abundance: .
d_gene: TRBD1
j_gene: TRBJ2-6

CDR3aa: CASSAQYSGNEQFF
CDR3nt: TGTGCCAGCTCGGCCCAATATAGCGGCAATGAGCAGTTCTTC
v_gene: TRBV3-1/TRBV3-2
abundance: .
d_gene: .
j_gene: TRBJ2-1

CDR3aa: CASVPGLAIDEQFF
CDR3nt: TGTGCCAGCGTCCCGGGACTAGCGATCGATGAGCAGTTCTTC
v_gene: TRBV28
abundance: few
d_gene: TRBD2
j_gene: TRBJ2-1

CDR3aa: CASSARGRNTEAFF
CDR3nt: TGTGCCAGCAGCGCCAGGGGGCGCAACACTGAAGCTTTCTTT
v_gene: TRBV11-3
abundance: many
d_gene: TRBD1
j_gene: TRBJ1-1

CDR3aa: CASSLGLAGYNEQFF
CDR3nt: TGCGCCAGCAGCTTGGGACTAGCGGGGTACAATGAGCAGTTCTTC
v_gene: TRBV5-1
abundance: .
d_gene: TRBD2
j_gene: TRBJ2-1

CDR3aa: CAASGQGNQPQHF
CDR3nt: TGTGCCGCCTCAGGGCAGGGGAATCAGCCCCAGCATTTT
v_gene: TRBV6-5
abundance: once
d_gene: .
j_gene: TRBJ1-5

CDR3aa: CASSPSRGGGATDTQYF
CDR3nt: TGTGCCAGCAGCCCCTCTAGAGGCGGGGGGGCGACAGATACGCAGTATTTT
v_gene: TRBV3-1/TRBV3-2
abundance: .
d_gene: TRBD2
j_gene: TRBJ2-3

CDR3aa: CAISEFQGNTGELFF
CDR3nt: TGTGCCATCAGTGAGTTCCAGGGTAACACCGGGGAGCTGTTTTTT
v_gene: TRBV10-3
abundance: once
d_gene: .
j_gene: TRBJ2-2

CDR3aa: CASSTSGGAGDEQFF
CDR3nt: TGTGCCAGCAGTACTAGCGGGGGGGCCGGCGATGAGCAGTTCTTC
v_gene: TRBV6-4
abundance: .
d_gene: TRBD2
j_gene: TRBJ2-1

CDR3aa: CASSTSLAGGPHEQFF
CDR3nt: TGTGCCAGCAGCACCTCTTTAGCGGGGGGCCCGCATGAGCAGTTCTTC
v_gene: TRBV6-2/TRBV6-3
abundance: once
d_gene: TRBD2
j_gene: TRBJ2-1

CDR3aa: CSASRVGTVYGYTF
CDR3nt: TGCAGTGCTAGTCGCGTTGGGACAGTATATGGCTACACCTTC
v_gene: TRBV20-1
abundance: .
d_gene: TRBD1
j_gene: TRBJ1-2

CDR3aa: CASSLFWGTSELQETQYF
CDR3nt: TGTGCCAGCAGTTTATTTTGGGGGACTAGCGAACTTCAAGAGACCCAGTACTTC
v_gene: TRBV27
abundance: .
d_gene: TRBD2
j_gene: TRBJ2-5

CDR3aa: CASSEGQGPGYTF
CDR3nt: TGTGCCAGCAGCGAAGGACAGGGCCCTGGCTACACCTTC
v_gene: TRBV7-8
abundance: few
d_gene: TRBD1
j_gene: TRBJ1-2

CDR3aa: CASSLQGLKIETQYF
CDR3nt: TGCGCCAGCAGCTTGCAGGGACTAAAGATAGAGACCCAGTACTTC
v_gene: TRBV5-1
abundance: .
d_gene: TRBD2
j_gene: TRBJ2-5

CDR3aa: CASSPALIAGSYNEQFF
CDR3nt: TGTGCCAGCTCTCCCGCCCTCATAGCGGGGTCCTACAATGAGCAGTTCTTC
v_gene: TRBV18
abundance: .
d_gene: TRBD2
j_gene: TRBJ2-1

CDR3aa: CASSRLAGTLGDTQYF
CDR3nt: TGTGCCAGCAGCAGACTAGCGGGGACGCTAGGGGATACGCAGTATTTT
v_gene: TRBV5-5
abundance: .
d_gene: TRBD2
j_gene: TRBJ2-3

CDR3aa: CASSSGQPGTYTF
CDR3nt: TGTGCCAGCAGTTCGGGACAGCCCGGTACCTACACCTTC
v_gene: TRBV6-5
abundance: once
d_gene: TRBD1
j_gene: TRBJ1-2

CDR3aa: CASSLAGGGRDTQYF
CDR3nt: TGTGCCAGCAGCTTAGCGGGGGGGGGCAGAGATACGCAGTATTTT
v_gene: TRBV7-2
abundance: .
d_gene: .
j_gene: TRBJ2-3

CDR3aa: CASSRSTGTAFEAFF
CDR3nt: TGTGCCAGCAGCCGCAGCACCGGGACAGCGTTTGAAGCTTTCTTT
v_gene: TRBV3-1/TRBV3-2
abundance: .
d_gene: TRBD1
j_gene: TRBJ1-1

CDR3aa: CASSQEGLANEKLFF
CDR3nt: TGTGCCAGCAGCCAAGAGGGCTTGGCTAATGAAAAACTGTTTTTT
v_gene: TRBV3-1/TRBV3-2
abundance: .
d_gene: .
j_gene: TRBJ1-4

CDR3aa: CASKGENTIYF
CDR3nt: TGTGCCAGCAAGGGGGAGAACACCATATATTTT
v_gene: TRBV6-5
abundance: .
d_gene: .
j_gene: TRBJ1-3

CDR3aa: CASSLIGTGPFNEQFF
CDR3nt: TGCGCCAGCAGCTTAATCGGGACAGGTCCCTTCAATGAGCAGTTCTTC
v_gene: TRBV5-1
abundance: .
d_gene: TRBD1
j_gene: TRBJ2-1

CDR3aa: CASSLYRDYEQYF
CDR3nt: TGTGCCAGCAGTCTCTACAGGGACTACGAGCAGTACTTC
v_gene: TRBV27
abundance: .
d_gene: .
j_gene: TRBJ2-7

CDR3aa: CASSLRQGGDSPLHF
CDR3nt: TGCGCCAGCAGCTTGCGGCAGGGGGGCGATTCACCCCTCCACTTT
v_gene: TRBV5-1
abundance: .
d_gene: TRBD1
j_gene: TRBJ1-6

CDR3aa: CASSQESGTHSYEQYF
CDR3nt: TGTGCCAGCAGCCAAGAGAGCGGGACACACTCCTACGAGCAGTACTTC
v_gene: TRBV4-2
abundance: .
d_gene: .
j_gene: TRBJ2-7

CDR3aa: CASSPWTDSPLHF
CDR3nt: TGTGCCAGCAGTCCGTGGACAGATTCACCCCTCCACTTT
v_gene: TRBV12-3/TRBV12-4
abundance: .
d_gene: .
j_gene: TRBJ1-6

CDR3aa: CASSQGRNGYTF
CDR3nt: TGTGCCAGCTCACAGGGGAGAAATGGCTACACCTTC
v_gene: TRBV6-5
abundance: .
d_gene: TRBD1
j_gene: TRBJ1-2

CDR3aa: CASTLGQDSYNEQFF
CDR3nt: TGTGCCAGCACCTTGGGACAGGATTCTTACAATGAGCAGTTCTTC
v_gene: TRBV28
abundance: .
d_gene: TRBD1
j_gene: TRBJ2-1

CDR3aa: CASSLGQVPNYGYTF
CDR3nt: TGTGCCAGCAGCTTAGGACAGGTCCCGAACTATGGCTACACCTTC
v_gene: TRBV13
abundance: .
d_gene: .
j_gene: TRBJ1-2